This T cell receptor (beta chain) emerged from a study of CXCR3-negative and CXCR3-positive naive CD8 T cells. Libraries of TRB cDNA were made by 5' RACE and carried UMIs. TCRdb processed the 5' RACE reads again and assigns one entry to each CDR3 protein, with no DNA. This listing includes about 9,100 distinct CDR3 sequences. Within the CD8+ T cell compartment, naive cells were CD45RO-CCR7+CD27+CD95-. Points on this clonotype: Its antigen remains unknown.

Findings and limits, study-wide: Both naive subsets carried similar amounts of surface CD5, so TCR strength was inferred from TRB CDR3 properties. Fresh PBMCs went into most assays, and CXCR3 expression partly declined after cryopreservation. Naive cells used TRBV-TRBJ genes in much the same way whether CXCR3-negative or CXCR3-positive; memory cells did not.

CDR1 SEHNR and CDR2 FQNEAQ come from the germline V gene (reference sequence). This CDR3 region has 16 residues. The V and J genes are TRBV7-9 and TRBJ2-1; checking the TCRdb D call of TRBD2 is not possible without DNA. The clonotype originates from a human donor in good health. Some clones in this sample may be carry-over from other donors' samples. Sequencing was performed on naive CXCR3- CD8+ T cells from blood. This sample's subset: CD45RO-CCR7+CD27+CD95- naive CD8+ T cells lacking CXCR3 (TNR3-). CDR3 residues: CASSPEERAGGDEQFF.